The 28 T cell receptor beta chains reported below all come from one sample, sequenced in a study of cytomegalovirus exposure and HLA in healthy donors. Sequenced by immunoSEQ multiplex PCR; TCRdb stores in-frame clones only, minus some. The sample includes a few hundred thousand clones, around 90% of them seen just once. The sequenced sample consisted of PBMCs. The receptors were gathered from a woman between 18 and 29 years old in good health and CMV-seronegative.

This chain joins TRBV4-3 and TRBJ2-7, with TRBD1 identical over 8 bases. The CDR3 contains 14 residues. V lost 4 bases to trimming and J lost 5 bases; unmatched junction nucleotides: 7. Germline-derived CDR1 and CDR2 are LGHNA and YSLEER. As DNA, the CDR3 is TGCGCCAGCAGCCCGAGGGACAGGTTAAACGAGCAGTACTTC. This translates into CASSPRDRLNEQYF.

The chain recombines TRBV15 with TRBJ1-2, with 7 bases identical to TRBD1. CDR3 size: 15 residues. With 5 bases clipped from V and 8 bases from J, the junction kept 14 bases outside the gene matches. Looked up from germline, CDR1 is LNHNV and CDR2 is YYDKDF (reference sequence). The chain's CDR3 is CATSGLDREMDGYTF. In DNA, the CDR3 is TGTGCCACCAGCGGATTAGACAGGGAGATGGACGGCTACACCTTC.

This clone appeared many times. The chain links TRBV5-4 to TRBJ2-7; 8 bases line up with TRBD1. This CDR3 region has 14 residues. Germline CDR1 SGHNT, CDR2 YYREEE (reference sequence). The junction had 2 bases not matched to a gene; V was cut back by 0 bases and J by 3 bases. CDR3 residues: CASSLGDRSYEQYF. CDR3 coding DNA: TGTGCCAGCAGCTTGGGGGACAGGAGCTACGAGCAGTACTTC.

This chain connects TRBV4-1 to TRBJ2-5, with D possibly being TRBD2 (6 bases). V shed 0 bases and J shed 1 base, with 15 bases lying between them. The CDR3 spans 17 residues. Germline CDR1 reads MGHRA; CDR2 reads YSYEKL. CDR3 DNA: TGCGCCAGCAGCCAAGATTGGGGGGTTAGGGGCCAAGAGACCCAGTACTTC. It codes for CASSQDWGVRGQETQYF.

The chain carries TRBV11-2 and TRBJ2-7, with D possibly matching TRBD1 (5 bases). The CDR3 covers 14 residues. CDR1 is SGHAT and CDR2 is FQNNGV in the germline V gene. V lost 1 base and J lost 6, with 13 bases in between. CDR3 nucleotide sequence: TGTGCCAGCAGCTTAGTTGACAGCCCCCTCGAGCAGTACTTC. Protein sequence: CASSLVDSPLEQYF.

In nucleotides, the CDR3 is TGCGCCAGCAGCTTGGGCGGCGGACAGGGAATCTACGAGCAGTACTTC. This sequence encodes CASSLGGGQGIYEQYF. The chain links TRBV5-1 to TRBJ2-7; 8 bases map to TRBD1. V was pared by 0 bases and J by 3 bases, with 8 bases of the junction left unmatched. The CDR3 length is 16 residues. Germline V gene sequence: CDR1 SGHRS, CDR2 YFSETQ.

In this sample, this clone turned up a few times. V is TRBV27 and J is TRBJ1-2; D is undetermined. Germline values: CDR1 MNHEY, CDR2 SMNVEV (reference sequence). CDR3 length: 11 residues. With 8 bases removed from V and 6 bases from J, the gap between germline ends came to 10 bases. CDR3 loop: CASASVDGYTF. The CDR3 bases are TGTGCCAGCGCCTCGGTCGATGGCTACACCTTC.

This chain uses TRBV6-1 with TRBJ2-5; D is possibly TRBD2 (6 bases). V was cut by 4 bases and J by 1 base, with 13 bases left in between. Germline values: CDR1 MNHNS, CDR2 SASEGT. The CDR3 is made up of 15 amino acids. The CDR3 nucleotides are TGTGCCAGCAGTGCGAATGTGGGGGGCCAAGAGACCCAGTACTTC. This gives the protein CASSANVGGQETQYF.

The CDR3 loop is CAWSVRRGQGTGELFF. CDR3 in DNA: TGTGCCTGGAGTGTACGCAGGGGGCAAGGTACCGGGGAGCTGTTTTTT. The chain employs TRBV30 and TRBJ2-2; 8 bases agree with TRBD1. The germline V gene has CDR1 GTSNPN and CDR2 SVGIG (reference sequence). J lost 5 bases, V lost 0 bases, and 8 bases had no gene match. The CDR3 extends over 16 amino acids.

The J gene is TRBJ2-3, the V gene TRBV18; possibly TRBD1 for D (5 bases). Germline values: CDR1 KGHSH, CDR2 LQKENI. The CDR3 runs to 15 residues. V lost 2 bases and J 0 bases, leaving 9 bases between the germline ends. CDR3 sequence: CASSPGAASTDTQYF. Written as DNA, the CDR3 is TGTGCCAGCTCACCAGGGGCGGCGAGCACAGATACGCAGTATTTT.

The chain employs TRBV27 and TRBJ1-2; 7 nucleotides match TRBD1. V gave up 0 bases and J gave up 4 bases; unmatched junction bases: 5. Germline CDR1 MNHEY, CDR2 SMNVEV (reference sequence). This CDR3 has 15 amino acids. The CDR3 DNA is TGTGCCAGCAGTTTATCGAGGGGGCGCGGCTATGGCTACACCTTC. Its protein product is CASSLSRGRGYGYTF.

The chain has TRBV5-4 and TRBJ1-2; 8 bases line up with TRBD1. J lost 4 bases, V lost 4 bases, and 3 bases had no gene match. This CDR3 is 13 amino acids long. Per germline, CDR1 SGHNT and CDR2 YYREEE (reference sequence). In nucleotides, the CDR3 is TGTGCCAGCAGCGCCGGGACAGGCTATGGCTACACCTTC. This encodes CASSAGTGYGYTF.

The rearrangement joins TRBV7-9 to TRBJ2-1; 12 bases align to TRBD2. This CDR3 has 15 amino acids. J lost 6 bases, V lost 4 bases, and 4 bases had no gene match. Germline values: CDR1 SEHNR, CDR2 FQNEAQ (reference sequence). CDR3 sequence reads: CASSSGLAGFNEQFF. The CDR3 DNA sequence: TGTGCCAGCAGCTCGGGACTAGCGGGTTTCAATGAGCAGTTCTTC.

This chain links TRBV29-1 with TRBJ2-3; 9 bases are a match to TRBD2. Germline loops: CDR1 SQVTM, CDR2 ANQGSEA. The CDR3 runs 16 residues. J was trimmed by 4 bases and V by 4 bases; bases with no gene match: 12. CDR3 protein: CSVVARSSGAPDTQYF. CDR3 bases: TGCAGCGTTGTAGCGCGCTCTAGCGGGGCACCAGATACGCAGTATTTT.

This sequence joins TRBV2 and TRBJ1-5, with D unresolved. The CDR3 is 14 amino acids. CDR1 and CDR2 (germline): SNHLY, FYNNEI. V was cut by 7 bases and J by 2 bases, with 12 bases left in between. The CDR3 protein is CASKPPYGNQPQHF. The CDR3 bases are TGTGCCAGCAAACCCCCCTACGGCAATCAGCCCCAGCATTTT.

The chain employs TRBV10-2 and TRBJ1-5, with no clear D. This CDR3 is 13 amino acids long. The germline CDR1 and CDR2 sequences are WSHSY and SAAADI. Between the trimmed V and J ends, which lost 5 bases and 6 bases, there was a span of 11 bases. This chain's CDR3 is CASSPGNGQPQHF. The CDR3 DNA follows: TGCGCCAGCAGTCCAGGAAATGGTCAGCCCCAGCATTTT.

The chain has TRBV6-1 and TRBJ1-6; D is unresolved. The V gene lost 2 bases and the J gene lost 7 bases, with 9 bases spanning the gap. CDR1 is MNHNS and CDR2 is SASEGT in the germline V gene. This CDR3 comprises 14 residues. CDR3 residues: CASSELAENSPLHF. CDR3 DNA: TGTGCCAGCAGTGAATTGGCAGAAAATTCACCCCTCCACTTT.

V gene TRBV4-1 combines with J gene TRBJ2-1; 12 nucleotides agree with TRBD2. The CDR3 runs 15 residues. The germline V gene encodes CDR1 MGHRA and CDR2 YSYEKL. Germline trimming cut 3 bases from V and 9 bases from J; bases unmatched to any gene: 6. CDR3: CASSHLAGGLFEQFF. CDR3 DNA: TGCGCCAGCAGCCACCTAGCGGGGGGGTTATTTGAGCAGTTCTTC.

In its sample, this clone was seen once. The chain uses TRBV10-3 and TRBJ1-6; D is undetermined. Germline CDR1 reads ENHRY; CDR2 reads SYGVKD. V lost 3 bases and J 1 base, leaving 7 bases between the germline ends. The CDR3 is 15 amino acids. As DNA, the CDR3 is TGTGCCATCAGTGAATCCCGGTCCTATAATTCACCCCTCCACTTT. Amino acids: CAISESRSYNSPLHF.

The rearrangement uses TRBV6-1 and TRBJ1-5; 7 bases map to TRBD1. Trimming cost V 6 bases and J 3 bases; bases outside gene matches: 5. Per the germline V gene, CDR1 is MNHNS and CDR2 is SASEGT. The length of the CDR3 is 14 residues. CDR3 loop: CASSVGQLNQPQHF. The CDR3 nucleotides read TGTGCCAGCAGCGTGGGACAGCTCAATCAGCCCCAGCATTTT.

V and J are TRBV11-2 and TRBJ1-1; weak D call: TRBD1 (6 bases). V shed 5 bases and J shed 0 bases, with 13 bases lying between them. Germline CDR1 and CDR2: SGHAT and FQNNGV. This CDR3 comprises 15 residues. The CDR3 is CASSTQGWVNTEAFF. CDR3 sequence (DNA): TGTGCCAGCAGCACACAGGGTTGGGTGAACACTGAAGCTTTCTTT.

In this sample, this clone turned up a few times. This chain connects TRBV7-9 to TRBJ1-2; D is unresolved. Germline V gives CDR1 SEHNR, CDR2 FQNEAQ (reference sequence). Trimming pared 0 bases from V and 6 bases from J, leaving 17 bases between. The CDR3 covers 16 residues. CDR3 sequence reads: CASSLALAINYHGYTF. CDR3 bases: TGTGCCAGCAGCTTAGCGCTGGCCATAAACTACCATGGCTACACCTTC. Based on the CDR3 plus reference TRBV7-9 and TRBJ1-2, the full variable domain is DTGVSQNPRHKITKRGQNVTFRCDPISEHNRLYWYRQTLGQGPEFLTYFQNEAQLEKSRLLSDRFSAERPKGSFSTLEIQRTEQGDSAMYLCASSLALAINYHGYTFGSGTRLTVV.

This chain connects TRBV6-1 to TRBJ2-3; D is unresolved. V gave up 6 bases and J gave up 2 bases, with 9 bases separating them. The CDR3 extends over 13 amino acids. Germline assignment: CDR1 MNHNS and CDR2 SASEGT. CDR3 protein: CASSVPSTDTQYF. CDR3 coding DNA: TGTGCCAGCAGCGTTCCCTCCACAGATACGCAGTATTTT.

The genes are TRBV19 and TRBJ2-1; a possible D gene is TRBD1 (6 bases). V gave up 1 base and J gave up 8 bases, with 9 bases separating them. The germline gives CDR1 LNHDA, CDR2 SQIVND (reference sequence). This CDR3 region has 13 residues. The CDR3 spells CASSIGGGDEQFF. As DNA, the CDR3 is TGTGCCAGTAGTATAGGAGGGGGTGATGAGCAGTTCTTC.

This chain links TRBV4-1 with TRBJ2-7; 10 bases are shared with TRBD1. Germline V gene data show CDR1 as MGHRA and CDR2 as YSYEKL. The trim removed 4 bases at V and 0 bases at J, leaving 3 bases unmatched. The CDR3 totals 15 residues. In DNA form, the CDR3 reads TGCGCCAGCAGCCTAGGACAGGGGGTCTCCTACGAGCAGTACTTC. Amino acids: CASSLGQGVSYEQYF.

The rearrangement links TRBV5-6 to TRBJ1-1, with D tentatively TRBD1 (5 bases). CDR3 length: 14 residues. V was clipped by 4 bases and J by 3 bases, with 13 bases between them. The germline gives CDR1 SGHDT, CDR2 YYEEEE. As DNA, the CDR3 is TGTGCCAGCAGCGATCCAGGGCGATACACTGAAGCTTTCTTT. Its protein product is CASSDPGRYTEAFF.

Points on this clone: The identical CDR3 is also encoded by other nucleotide sequences in the sample. V usage is TRBV2 and J usage is TRBJ2-1, with 9 nucleotides matching TRBD2. The CDR3 sequence is 15 residues long. Germline V gives CDR1 SNHLY, CDR2 FYNNEI. V was pared by 3 bases and J by 2 bases, with 2 bases of the junction left unmatched. CDR3 protein: CASSELAGAYNEQFF. In DNA form, the CDR3 reads TGTGCCAGCAGTGAGTTAGCGGGGGCCTACAATGAGCAGTTCTTC.

The chain is built from TRBV19 and TRBJ1-2; 8 bases are a match to TRBD1. Germline V gene sequence: CDR1 LNHDA, CDR2 SQIVND (reference sequence). The J segment lost 7 bases and the V segment lost 5 bases, leaving 6 bases of the junction unmatched. The CDR3 runs 13 residues. The CDR3 sequence: CASSDQGAGGYTF. Written as DNA, the CDR3 is TGTGCCAGTAGTGATCAGGGGGCCGGTGGCTACACCTTC. Drawing the rest from reference TRBV19 and TRBJ1-2, the complete variable domain is DGGITQSPKYLFRKEGQNVTLSCEQNLNHDAMYWYRQDPGQGLRLIYYSQIVNDFQKGDIAEGYSVSREKKESFPLTVTSAQKNPTAFYLCASSDQGAGGYTFGSGTRLTVV.